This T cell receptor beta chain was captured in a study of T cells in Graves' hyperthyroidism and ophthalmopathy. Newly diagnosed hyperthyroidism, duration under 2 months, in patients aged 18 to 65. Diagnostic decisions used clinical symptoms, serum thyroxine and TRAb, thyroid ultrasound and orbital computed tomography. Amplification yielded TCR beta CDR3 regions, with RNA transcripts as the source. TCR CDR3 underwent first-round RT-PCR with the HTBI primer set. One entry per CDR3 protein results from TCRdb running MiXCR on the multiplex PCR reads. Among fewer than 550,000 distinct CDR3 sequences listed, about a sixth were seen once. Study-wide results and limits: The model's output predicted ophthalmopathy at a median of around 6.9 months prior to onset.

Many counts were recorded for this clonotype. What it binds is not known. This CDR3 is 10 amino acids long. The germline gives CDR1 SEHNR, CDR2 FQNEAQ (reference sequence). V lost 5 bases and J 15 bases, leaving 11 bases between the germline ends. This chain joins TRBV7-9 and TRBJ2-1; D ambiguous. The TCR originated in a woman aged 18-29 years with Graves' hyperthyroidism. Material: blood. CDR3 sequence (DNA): TGTGCCAGCAGCCCCGGATGGACGTTCTTC. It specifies CASSPGWTFF.